Below, 7 T cell receptor beta chains from the same sample are listed, as sequenced in a study of blood T cell repertoires in COVID-19. Using immunoSEQ multiplex PCR, the repertoire was profiled, and TCRdb retains in-frame clones only, with some absent. The table shows some 220,000 clones, with about nine tenths occurring only once. The sample taken for sequencing was PBMCs or T cells enriched from blood (not recorded which). The receptors derive from a woman aged 35 to 49 with acute COVID-19.

The rearrangement links TRBV14 to TRBJ1-1; D unresolved. CDR1 SGHDN and CDR2 FVKESK come from the germline V gene. V lost 4 bases and J 0 bases, leaving 15 bases between the germline ends. CDR3 length: 16 amino acids. The CDR3 DNA is TGTGCCAGCAGCCCTTTGAGGCCCATGGTGAACACTGAAGCTTTCTTT. This sequence encodes CASSPLRPMVNTEAFF.

The rearrangement joins TRBV14 to TRBJ2-1, with 9 bases that match TRBD2. Germline CDR1 SGHDN, CDR2 FVKESK. This CDR3 has 15 residues. The ends lost 0 bases at V and 7 bases at J; junction bases unmatched: 4. CDR3 amino acids: CASSQELAGLNEQFF. The CDR3 nucleotides read TGTGCCAGCAGCCAAGAGCTAGCGGGGTTGAATGAGCAGTTCTTC.

This chain joins TRBV18 and TRBJ2-6; possibly TRBD2 for D (6 bases). V lost 0 bases and J lost 1, with 7 bases in between. Germline CDR1 reads KGHSH; CDR2 reads LQKENI. This CDR3 spans 16 amino acids. The CDR3 nucleotides are TGTGCCAGCTCACCACCGGGGGGTTCTGGGGCCAACGTCCTGACTTTC. It is translated as CASSPPGGSGANVLTF.

The V and J genes are TRBV14 and TRBJ1-5; TRBD1 might be the D (5 bases). Germline CDR1 SGHDN, CDR2 FVKESK. The CDR3 is made up of 16 amino acids. Trimming stripped 0 bases from V and 0 bases from J, with 9 bases between. CDR3 protein: CASSQDSDSSNQPQHF. The CDR3 nucleotides read TGTGCCAGCAGCCAAGATTCAGACAGTAGCAATCAGCCCCAGCATTTT.

The rearrangement links TRBV27 to TRBJ2-5; 7 bases align to TRBD2. V gave up 6 bases and J gave up 4 bases; unmatched junction bases: 5. The CDR3 is made up of 13 amino acids. Germline CDR1 is MNHEY and CDR2 is SMNVEV (reference sequence). The CDR3 DNA sequence: TGTGCCAGCAGGATGGGCGGGGGAGAGACCCAGTACTTC. This translates into CASRMGGGETQYF.

This rearrangement joins TRBV2 to TRBJ1-3, with D hard to call. The germline CDR1 and CDR2 sequences are SNHLY and FYNNEI. The V gene lost 6 bases and the J gene lost 0 bases, with 6 bases spanning the gap. The CDR3 covers 13 residues. The CDR3 reads CASRPYSGNTIYF. DNA for the CDR3: TGTGCCAGCAGGCCCTACTCTGGAAACACCATATATTTT.

This clone has just a few counts. The chain is built from TRBV6-5 and TRBJ1-2; TRBD1 aligns across 8 bases. Losses at the gene ends were 5 bases for V and 8 bases for J; bases not matched to a gene: 4. CDR1 is MNHEY and CDR2 is SVGAGI in the germline V gene. The CDR3 contains 12 residues. The CDR3 region has the DNA TGTGCCAGCAGTCTCGGACAGGGAGGCTACACCTTC. Encoded protein: CASSLGQGGYTF.